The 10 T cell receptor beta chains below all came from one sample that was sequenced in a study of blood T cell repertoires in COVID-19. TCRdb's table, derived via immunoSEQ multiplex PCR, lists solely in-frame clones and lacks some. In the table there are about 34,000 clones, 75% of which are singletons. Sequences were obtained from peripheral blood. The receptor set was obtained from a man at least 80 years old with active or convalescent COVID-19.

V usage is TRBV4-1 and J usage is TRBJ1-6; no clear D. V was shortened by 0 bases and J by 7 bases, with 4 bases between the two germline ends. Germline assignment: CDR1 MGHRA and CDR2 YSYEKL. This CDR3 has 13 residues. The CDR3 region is CASSQERNSPLHF. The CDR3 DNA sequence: TGCGCCAGCAGCCAAGAACGGAATTCACCCCTCCACTTT.

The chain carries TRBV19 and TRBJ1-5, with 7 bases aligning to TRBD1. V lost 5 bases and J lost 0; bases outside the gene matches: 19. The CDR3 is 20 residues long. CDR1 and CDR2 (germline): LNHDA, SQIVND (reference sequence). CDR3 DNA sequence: TGTGCCAGTAGTGGCCGCCCCCCCGGGGACAGATATAATAGCAATCAGCCCCAGCATTTT. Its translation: CASSGRPPGDRYNSNQPQHF.

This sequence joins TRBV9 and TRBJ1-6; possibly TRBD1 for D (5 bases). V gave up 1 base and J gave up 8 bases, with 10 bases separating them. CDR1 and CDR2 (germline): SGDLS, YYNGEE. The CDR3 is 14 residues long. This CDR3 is CASSVQGGDSPLHF. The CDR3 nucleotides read TGTGCCAGCAGCGTACAGGGTGGGGATTCACCCCTCCACTTT.

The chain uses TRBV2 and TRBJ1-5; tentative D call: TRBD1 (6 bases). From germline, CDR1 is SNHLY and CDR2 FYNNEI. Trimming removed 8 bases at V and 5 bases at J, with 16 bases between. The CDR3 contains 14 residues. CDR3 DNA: TGTGCCAGCCGGCGCAGGGGCTTACATCAGCCCCAGCATTTT. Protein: CASRRRGLHQPQHF.

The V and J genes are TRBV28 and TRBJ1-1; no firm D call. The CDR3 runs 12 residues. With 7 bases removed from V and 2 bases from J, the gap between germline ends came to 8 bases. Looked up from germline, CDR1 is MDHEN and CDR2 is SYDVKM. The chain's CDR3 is CASKRVNTEAFF. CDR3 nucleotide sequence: TGTGCCAGCAAGAGGGTTAACACTGAAGCTTTCTTT.

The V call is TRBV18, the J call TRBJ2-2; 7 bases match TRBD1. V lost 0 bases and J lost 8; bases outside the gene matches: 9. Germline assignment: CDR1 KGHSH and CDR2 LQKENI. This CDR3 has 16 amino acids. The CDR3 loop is CASSPPPGQLLGELFF. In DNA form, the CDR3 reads TGTGCCAGCTCACCACCCCCGGGACAGCTATTAGGGGAGCTGTTTTTT.

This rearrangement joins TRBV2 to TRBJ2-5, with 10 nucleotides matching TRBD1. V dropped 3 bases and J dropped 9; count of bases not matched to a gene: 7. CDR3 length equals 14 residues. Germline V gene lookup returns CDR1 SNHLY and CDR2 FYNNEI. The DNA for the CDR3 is TGTGCCAGCAGTGATGAGGGACAGGGGTATCCCCAGTACTTC. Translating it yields CASSDEGQGYPQYF.

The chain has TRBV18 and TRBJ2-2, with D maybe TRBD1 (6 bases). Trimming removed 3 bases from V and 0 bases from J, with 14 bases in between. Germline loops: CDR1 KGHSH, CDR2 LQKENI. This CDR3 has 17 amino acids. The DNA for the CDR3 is TGTGCCAGCTCACCGGGCAGGGGCGATTCGAACACCGGGGAGCTGTTTTTT. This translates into CASSPGRGDSNTGELFF.

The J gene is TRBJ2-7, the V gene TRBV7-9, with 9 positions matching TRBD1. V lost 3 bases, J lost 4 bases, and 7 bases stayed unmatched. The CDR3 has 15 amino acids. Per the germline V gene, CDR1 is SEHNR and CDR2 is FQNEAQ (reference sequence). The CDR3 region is CASSFEKGQGYEQYF. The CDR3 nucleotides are TGTGCCAGCAGCTTTGAAAAGGGACAGGGTTACGAGCAGTACTTC.

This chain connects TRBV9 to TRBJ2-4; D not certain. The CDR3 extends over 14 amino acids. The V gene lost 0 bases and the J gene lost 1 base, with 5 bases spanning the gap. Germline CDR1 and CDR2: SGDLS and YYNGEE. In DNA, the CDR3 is TGTGCCAGCAGCGTAGATGCGGCCAAAAACATTCAGTACTTC. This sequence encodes CASSVDAAKNIQYF.